This TCR beta chain appears in the sequencing data of a study of T-cell reconstitution after alpha-beta-depleted transplantation in children. Germline-derived CDR1 and CDR2 are SGHTA and FQGNSA. Deletions cut 3 bases from V and 0 bases from J, with 12 bases between. This CDR3 is built from 15 residues. A remark on this clonotype: As yet, its antigen is unknown.

Study-wide points: Reportedly, roughly two months post-transplant, alpha-beta T cells arose from several hundred expanded graft clones. Surviving thymic progenitors and recipient T cells were the source of high TCRbeta diversity at day 60 in some patients.

Unique molecular identifiers were used in preparing the TCRbeta library. TCRdb independently ran MiXCR on the PCR reads; one entry per CDR3 protein. The table lists about 610,000 distinct CDR3 sequences, 27% of them singletons. Sequences were derived from PBMCs, sampled before TCRalphabeta/CD19-depleted stem cell transplant. The chain carries TRBV7-2 and TRBJ2-7, with D tentatively TRBD2 (6 bases). The TCR sequence derives from a boy in the first two years of life with Wiskott-Aldrich syndrome, due to receive a stem cell transplant. In nucleotides, the CDR3 is TGTGCCAGCAGCTTGGGACTCCTAAGCTCCTACGAGCAGTACTTC. Its translation is CASSLGLLSSYEQYF.